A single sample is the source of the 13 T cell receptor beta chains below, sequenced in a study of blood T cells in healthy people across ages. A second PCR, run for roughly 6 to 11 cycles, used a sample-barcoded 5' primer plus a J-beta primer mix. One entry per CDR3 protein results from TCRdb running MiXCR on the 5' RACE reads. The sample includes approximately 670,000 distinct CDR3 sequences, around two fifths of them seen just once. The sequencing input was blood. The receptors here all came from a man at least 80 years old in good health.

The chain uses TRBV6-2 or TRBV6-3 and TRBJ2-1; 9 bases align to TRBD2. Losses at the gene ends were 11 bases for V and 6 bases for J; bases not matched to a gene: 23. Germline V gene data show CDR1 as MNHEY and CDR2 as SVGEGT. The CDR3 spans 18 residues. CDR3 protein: CAGTARGGAGTSLNEQFF. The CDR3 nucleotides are TGTGCCGGCACCGCGAGAGGGGGGGCCGGGACTAGCCTCAATGAGCAGTTCTTC.

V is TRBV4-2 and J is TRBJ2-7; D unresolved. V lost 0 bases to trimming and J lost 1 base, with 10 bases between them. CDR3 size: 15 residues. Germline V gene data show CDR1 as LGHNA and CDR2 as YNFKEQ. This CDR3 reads CASSQEEWKSYEQYF. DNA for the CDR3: TGTGCCAGCAGCCAAGAGGAGTGGAAGTCCTACGAGCAGTACTTC.

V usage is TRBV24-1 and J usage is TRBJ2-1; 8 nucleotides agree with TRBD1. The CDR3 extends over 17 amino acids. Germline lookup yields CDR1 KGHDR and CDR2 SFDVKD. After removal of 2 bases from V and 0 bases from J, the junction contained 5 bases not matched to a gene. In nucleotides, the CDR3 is TGTGCCACCAGTGATTCAAGTACAGGGGGCTCCTACAATGAGCAGTTCTTC. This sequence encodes CATSDSSTGGSYNEQFF.

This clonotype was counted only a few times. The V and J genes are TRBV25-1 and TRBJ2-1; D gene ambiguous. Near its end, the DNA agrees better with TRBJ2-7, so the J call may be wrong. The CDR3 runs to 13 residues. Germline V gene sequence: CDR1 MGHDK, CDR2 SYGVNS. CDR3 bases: TGTGCCAGCAGTCGCCTTGCATACAATGAGCAGTACTTC. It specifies CASSRLAYNEQYF.

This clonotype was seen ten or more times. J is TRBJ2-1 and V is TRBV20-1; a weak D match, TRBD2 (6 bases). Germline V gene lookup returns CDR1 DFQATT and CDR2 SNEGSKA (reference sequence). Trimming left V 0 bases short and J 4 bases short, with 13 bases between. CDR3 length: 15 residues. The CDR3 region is CSAREEGRGYNEQFF. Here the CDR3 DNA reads TGCAGTGCTAGAGAGGAGGGACGGGGATACAATGAGCAGTTCTTC.

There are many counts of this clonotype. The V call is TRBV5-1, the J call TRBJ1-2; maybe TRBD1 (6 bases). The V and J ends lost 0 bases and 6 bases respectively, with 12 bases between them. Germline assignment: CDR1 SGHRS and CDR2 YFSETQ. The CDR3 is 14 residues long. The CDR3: CASSLVSGADGYTF. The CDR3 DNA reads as TGCGCCAGCAGCTTGGTGTCAGGGGCGGATGGCTACACCTTC.

The CDR3 here is CASSVDRVEGYTF. In nucleotides, the CDR3 is TGTGCCAGCAGTGTAGATCGAGTGGAGGGCTACACCTTC. The chain employs TRBV28 and TRBJ1-2; D is unresolved. V dropped 5 bases and J dropped 8 bases, with 15 bases sitting between them. In germline, CDR1 is MDHEN, CDR2 SYDVKM. CDR3 size: 13 residues.

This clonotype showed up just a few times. The CDR3 spells CASSHPTSGGDTGELFF. CDR3 bases: TGTGCCAGCAGCCATCCTACTAGCGGGGGGGACACCGGGGAGCTGTTTTTT. V gene TRBV4-2 combines with J gene TRBJ2-2; 13 bases align to TRBD2. This CDR3 comprises 17 residues. V lost 3 bases to trimming and J lost 3 bases; unmatched junction nucleotides: 4. The germline gives CDR1 LGHNA, CDR2 YNFKEQ.

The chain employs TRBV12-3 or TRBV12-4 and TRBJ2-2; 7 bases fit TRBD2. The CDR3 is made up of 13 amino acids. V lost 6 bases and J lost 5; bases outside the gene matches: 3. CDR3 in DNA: TGTGCCAGCAGAACGCGGGAGACCGGGGAGCTGTTTTTT. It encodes CASRTRETGELFF.

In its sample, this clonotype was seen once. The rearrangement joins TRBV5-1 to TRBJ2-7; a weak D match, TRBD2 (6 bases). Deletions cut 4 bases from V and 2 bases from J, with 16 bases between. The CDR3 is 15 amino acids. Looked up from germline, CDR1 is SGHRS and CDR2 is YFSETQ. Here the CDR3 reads CASSVTGGDTYEQYF. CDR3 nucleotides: TGCGCCAGCAGCGTAACCGGGGGTGACACCTACGAGCAGTACTTC.

The CDR3: CAWSVIWETEAFF. As DNA, the CDR3 is TGTGCCTGGAGTGTAATCTGGGAAACTGAAGCTTTCTTT. The chain has TRBV30 and TRBJ1-1; D not certain. Germline CDR1 GTSNPN, CDR2 SVGIG (reference sequence). The V and J ends lost 0 bases and 5 bases respectively, with 10 bases between them. The CDR3 runs 13 residues. Variable domain in full (rest from reference TRBV30 and TRBJ1-1): SQTIHQWPATLVQPVGSPLSLECTVEGTSNPNLYWYRQAAGRGLQLLFYSVGIGQISSEVPQNLSASRPQDRQFILSSKKLLLSDSGFYLCAWSVIWETEAFFGQGTRLTVV.

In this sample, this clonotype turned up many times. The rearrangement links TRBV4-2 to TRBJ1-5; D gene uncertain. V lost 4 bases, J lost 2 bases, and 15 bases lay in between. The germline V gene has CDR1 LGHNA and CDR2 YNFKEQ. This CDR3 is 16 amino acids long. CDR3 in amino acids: CASSPLGVFGNQPQHF. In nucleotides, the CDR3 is TGTGCCAGCAGCCCCCTCGGGGTTTTTGGCAATCAGCCCCAGCATTTT.

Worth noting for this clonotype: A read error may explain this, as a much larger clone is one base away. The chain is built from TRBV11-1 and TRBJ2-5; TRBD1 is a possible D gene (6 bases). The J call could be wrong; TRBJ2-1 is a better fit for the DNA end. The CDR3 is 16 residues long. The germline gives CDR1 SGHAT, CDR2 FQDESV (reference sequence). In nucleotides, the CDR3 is TGTGCCAGCAGCCCAAGCCCGCGCAGGGGTAGAGAGACCCAGTTCTTC. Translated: CASSPSPRRGRETQFF.